Listed here are 2 T cell receptor beta chains from one sample, sequenced in a study of siplizumab effects on memory and regulatory T cells. Profiled with immunoSEQ multiplex PCR; TCRdb holds only in-frame clones, not every one. This table holds more than 85,000 clones, 90% to 95% found once. What was sequenced was Tregs sorted from blood. These receptor sequences come from a human donor in good health.

V is TRBV5-1 and J is TRBJ2-2; no firm D call. Germline V gives CDR1 SGHRS, CDR2 YFSETQ. This CDR3 comprises 12 residues. V lost 2 bases to trimming and J lost 7 bases, with 6 bases between them. CDR3 nucleotide sequence: TGCGCCAGCAGCTTACTGGTCGGGGAGCTGTTTTTT. This encodes CASSLLVGELFF.

The chain uses TRBV6-1 and TRBJ2-1; perhaps TRBD1 as D (5 bases). The CDR3 loop spans 12 amino acids. Trimming left V 10 bases short and J 8 bases short, with 15 bases between. Germline-derived CDR1 and CDR2 are MNHNS and SASEGT. The CDR3 DNA reads as TGTGCCACCCGCCCAGGGTGGGATGAGCAGTTCTTC. Its protein is CATRPGWDEQFF.